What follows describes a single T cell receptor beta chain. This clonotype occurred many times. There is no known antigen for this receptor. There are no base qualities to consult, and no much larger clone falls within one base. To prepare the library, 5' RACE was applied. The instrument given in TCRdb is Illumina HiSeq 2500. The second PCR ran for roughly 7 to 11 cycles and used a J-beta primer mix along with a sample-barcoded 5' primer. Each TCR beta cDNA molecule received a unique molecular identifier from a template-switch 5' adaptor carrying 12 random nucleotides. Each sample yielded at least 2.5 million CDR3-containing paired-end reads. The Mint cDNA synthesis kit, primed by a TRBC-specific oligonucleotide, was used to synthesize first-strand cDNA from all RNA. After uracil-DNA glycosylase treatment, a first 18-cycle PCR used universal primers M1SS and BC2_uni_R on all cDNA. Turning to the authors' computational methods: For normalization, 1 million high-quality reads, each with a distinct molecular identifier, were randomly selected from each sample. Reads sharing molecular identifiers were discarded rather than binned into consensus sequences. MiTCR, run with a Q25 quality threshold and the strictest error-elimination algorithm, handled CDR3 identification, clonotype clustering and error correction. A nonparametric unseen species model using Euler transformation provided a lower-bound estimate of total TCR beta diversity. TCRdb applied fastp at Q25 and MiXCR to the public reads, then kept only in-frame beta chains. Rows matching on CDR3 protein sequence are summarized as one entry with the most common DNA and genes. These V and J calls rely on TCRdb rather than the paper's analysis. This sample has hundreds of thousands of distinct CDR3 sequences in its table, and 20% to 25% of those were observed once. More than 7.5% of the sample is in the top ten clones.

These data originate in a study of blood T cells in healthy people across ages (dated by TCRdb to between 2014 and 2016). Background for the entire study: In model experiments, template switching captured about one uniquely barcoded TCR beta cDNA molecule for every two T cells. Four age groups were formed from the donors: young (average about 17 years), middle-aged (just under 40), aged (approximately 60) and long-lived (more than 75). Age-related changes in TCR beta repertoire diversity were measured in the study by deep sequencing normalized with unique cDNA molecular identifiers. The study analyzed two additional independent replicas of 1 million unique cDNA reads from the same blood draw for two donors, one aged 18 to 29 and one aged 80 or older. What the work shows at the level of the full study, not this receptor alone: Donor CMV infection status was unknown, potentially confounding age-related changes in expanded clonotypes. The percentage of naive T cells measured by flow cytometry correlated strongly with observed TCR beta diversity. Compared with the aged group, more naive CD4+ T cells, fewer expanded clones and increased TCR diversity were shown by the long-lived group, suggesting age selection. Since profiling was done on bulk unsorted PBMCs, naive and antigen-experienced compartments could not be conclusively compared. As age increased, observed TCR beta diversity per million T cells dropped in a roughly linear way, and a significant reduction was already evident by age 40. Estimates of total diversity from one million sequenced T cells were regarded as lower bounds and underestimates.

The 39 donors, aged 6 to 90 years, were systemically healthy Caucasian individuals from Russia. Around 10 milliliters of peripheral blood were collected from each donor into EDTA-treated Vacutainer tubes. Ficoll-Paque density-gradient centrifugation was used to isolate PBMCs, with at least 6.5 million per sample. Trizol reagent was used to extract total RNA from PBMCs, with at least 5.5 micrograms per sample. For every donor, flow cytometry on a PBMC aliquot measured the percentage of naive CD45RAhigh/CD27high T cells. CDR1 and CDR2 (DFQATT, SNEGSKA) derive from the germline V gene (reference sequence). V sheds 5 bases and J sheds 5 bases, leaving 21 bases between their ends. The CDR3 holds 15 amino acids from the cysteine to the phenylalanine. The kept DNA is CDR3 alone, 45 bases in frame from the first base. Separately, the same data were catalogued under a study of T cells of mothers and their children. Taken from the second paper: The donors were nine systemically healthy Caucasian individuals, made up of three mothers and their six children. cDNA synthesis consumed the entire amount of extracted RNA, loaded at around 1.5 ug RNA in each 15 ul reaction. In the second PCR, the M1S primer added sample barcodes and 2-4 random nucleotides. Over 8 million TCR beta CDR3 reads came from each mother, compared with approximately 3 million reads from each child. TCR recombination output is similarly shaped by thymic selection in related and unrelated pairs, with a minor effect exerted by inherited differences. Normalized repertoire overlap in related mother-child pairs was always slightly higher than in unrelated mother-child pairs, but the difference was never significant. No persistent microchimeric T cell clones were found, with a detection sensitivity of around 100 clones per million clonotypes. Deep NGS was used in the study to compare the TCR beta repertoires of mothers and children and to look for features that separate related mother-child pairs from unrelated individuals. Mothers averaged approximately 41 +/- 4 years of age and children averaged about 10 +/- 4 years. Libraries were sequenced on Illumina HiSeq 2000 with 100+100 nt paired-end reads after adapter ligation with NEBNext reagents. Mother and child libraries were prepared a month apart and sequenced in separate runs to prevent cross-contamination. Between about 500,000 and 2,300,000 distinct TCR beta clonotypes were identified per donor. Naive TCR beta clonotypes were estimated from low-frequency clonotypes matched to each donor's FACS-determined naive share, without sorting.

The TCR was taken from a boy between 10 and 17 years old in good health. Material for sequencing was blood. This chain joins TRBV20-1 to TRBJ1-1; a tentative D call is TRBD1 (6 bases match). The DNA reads TGCAGTGCTCCAGCCGGAAACAGGGAGGGAACTGAAGCTTTCTTT. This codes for CSAPAGNREGTEAFF.